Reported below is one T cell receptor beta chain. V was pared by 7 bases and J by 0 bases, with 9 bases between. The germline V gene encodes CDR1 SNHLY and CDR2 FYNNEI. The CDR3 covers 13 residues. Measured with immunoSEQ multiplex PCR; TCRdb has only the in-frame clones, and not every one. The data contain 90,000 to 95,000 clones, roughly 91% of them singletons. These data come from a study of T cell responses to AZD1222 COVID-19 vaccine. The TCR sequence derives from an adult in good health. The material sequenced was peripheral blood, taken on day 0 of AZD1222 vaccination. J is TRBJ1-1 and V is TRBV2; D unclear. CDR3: CASTTDLNTEAFF. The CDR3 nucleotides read TGTGCCAGCACTACAGATCTGAACACTGAAGCTTTCTTT.